The sequence of this TCR beta chain was determined in a study of blood T cell repertoires in COVID-19. Study in general: Spain, Italy and the United States supplied samples that represented acute and convalescent COVID-19. PBMCs, B-cell-depleted T cells, or T cells provided the cDNA or gDNA that made up the material.

Germline V gene lookup returns CDR1 LGHNT and CDR2 FRNRAP. With 2 bases removed from V and 4 bases from J, the gap between germline ends came to 12 bases. The CDR3 runs to 15 residues. The authors' processing: Amplification of reference gene primers was used by the study to estimate nucleated cell counts. TCRdb's table, derived via immunoSEQ multiplex PCR, lists solely in-frame clones and lacks some. V and J calls and clone size are copied from that table; D and trimming were computed from the DNA. The sample includes over 85,000 clones, around 92% of them seen just once. The chain recombines TRBV12-5 with TRBJ1-3, with no clear D. This clonotype was obtained from a man between 18 and 35 years old with acute or convalescent COVID-19. The specimen sequenced was peripheral blood. The CDR3 DNA is TGTGCTAGTGGTTTGTCCGGGTCATCCGGAAACACCATATATTTT. It specifies CASGLSGSSGNTIYF.